The rows below give T cell receptor beta chains drawn from one sample of a study of blood T cell repertoires in COVID-19. Some clones are missing from TCRdb's copy, which holds only in-frame ones; the method was immunoSEQ multiplex PCR. The data hold 130,000 or so clones, with approximately 84% observed a single time. Sequenced: peripheral blood. These receptor sequences come from a human donor in a cohort sampled during active COVID-19. CDR3s include the opening cysteine and the closing phenylalanine or tryptophan. The D gene is left open where the match is weak. Expanded clones get a size class; other rows say once, few or many, or leave the size out.

D gene: TRBD1
V gene: TRBV3-1/TRBV3-2
J gene: TRBJ1-1
clone size: .
CDR3 protein: CASSIGQVNTEAFF
CDR3 DNA: TGTGCCAGCAGCATAGGACAGGTAAACACTGAAGCTTTCTTT

D gene: TRBD1
V gene: TRBV5-1
J gene: TRBJ2-5
clone size: .
CDR3 protein: CASSLVGQGSETQYF
CDR3 DNA: TGCGCCAGCAGCTTGGTTGGACAGGGGAGCGAGACCCAGTACTTC

D gene: .
V gene: TRBV5-6
J gene: TRBJ2-5
clone size: .
CDR3 protein: CASSFWAAQGKTQYF
CDR3 DNA: TGTGCCAGCAGCTTTTGGGCCGCCCAAGGAAAGACCCAGTACTTC

D gene: .
V gene: TRBV18
J gene: TRBJ1-3
clone size: .
CDR3 protein: CASSPFPGENPGNTIYF
CDR3 DNA: TGTGCCAGCTCACCGTTCCCCGGTGAGAACCCTGGAAACACCATATATTTT

D gene: .
V gene: TRBV7-8
J gene: TRBJ1-3
clone size: .
CDR3 protein: CASSLAATGSRSGNTIYF
CDR3 DNA: TGTGCCAGCAGCTTAGCCGCCACGGGGTCCCGCTCTGGAAACACCATATATTTT

D gene: TRBD1
V gene: TRBV6-5
J gene: TRBJ1-4
clone size: .
CDR3 protein: CASRGQGVGEKLFF
CDR3 DNA: TGTGCCAGCAGAGGACAGGGTGTAGGTGAAAAACTGTTTTTT

D gene: TRBD2
V gene: TRBV7-6
J gene: TRBJ2-1
clone size: .
CDR3 protein: CASSSLQRGDNEQFF
CDR3 DNA: TGTGCCAGCAGCTCCCTGCAGCGGGGGGACAATGAGCAGTTCTTC

D gene: TRBD2
V gene: TRBV6-5
J gene: TRBJ2-7
clone size: .
CDR3 protein: CASSPKSGGARQYF
CDR3 DNA: TGTGCCAGCAGCCCGAAAAGCGGGGGGGCACGGCAGTACTTC

D gene: TRBD1
V gene: TRBV19
J gene: TRBJ2-7
clone size: few
CDR3 protein: CASSTGQGPYEQYF
CDR3 DNA: TGTGCCAGTAGTACCGGACAGGGGCCCTACGAGCAGTACTTC

D gene: TRBD1
V gene: TRBV7-9
J gene: TRBJ1-1
clone size: .
CDR3 protein: CASSPSTGGRTTEAFF
CDR3 DNA: TGTGCCAGCAGCCCATCGACAGGGGGAAGGACCACTGAAGCTTTCTTT

D gene: TRBD1
V gene: TRBV5-4
J gene: TRBJ2-5
clone size: .
CDR3 protein: CASSRQGEETQYF
CDR3 DNA: TGTGCCAGCAGCCGACAGGGCGAAGAGACCCAGTACTTC

D gene: TRBD2
V gene: TRBV30
J gene: TRBJ2-5
clone size: .
CDR3 protein: CAWSPGLAGGQIQETQYF
CDR3 DNA: TGTGCCTGGAGTCCCGGACTAGCGGGGGGGCAAATCCAAGAGACCCAGTACTTC

D gene: TRBD1
V gene: TRBV27
J gene: TRBJ1-1
clone size: .
CDR3 protein: CASSLLGDRGGEAFF
CDR3 DNA: TGTGCCAGCAGTTTGCTAGGGGACAGGGGAGGAGAAGCTTTCTTT

D gene: TRBD2
V gene: TRBV5-1
J gene: TRBJ2-1
clone size: once
CDR3 protein: CASSLVLAGGSSYNEQFF
CDR3 DNA: TGCGCCAGCAGCTTGGTATTAGCGGGGGGGAGCTCCTACAATGAGCAGTTCTTC

D gene: .
V gene: TRBV21-1
J gene: TRBJ2-7
clone size: .
CDR3 protein: CASSKEYPERGYEQYF
CDR3 DNA: TGTGCCAGCAGCAAAGAATACCCCGAGCGGGGCTACGAGCAGTACTTC

D gene: .
V gene: TRBV3-1/TRBV3-2
J gene: TRBJ1-1
clone size: .
CDR3 protein: CASSRTGTPNTEAFF
CDR3 DNA: TGTGCCAGCAGCCGGACCGGGACTCCGAACACTGAAGCTTTCTTT

D gene: .
V gene: TRBV27
J gene: TRBJ1-5
clone size: .
CDR3 protein: CASSPQEGQPQHF
CDR3 DNA: TGTGCCAGCAGTCCCCAGGAGGGGCAGCCCCAGCATTTT

D gene: TRBD2
V gene: TRBV7-2
J gene: TRBJ2-5
clone size: .
CDR3 protein: CASSPAGNIQETQYF
CDR3 DNA: TGTGCCAGCAGCCCAGCGGGGAACATCCAAGAGACCCAGTACTTC

D gene: TRBD1
V gene: TRBV27
J gene: TRBJ1-6
clone size: few
CDR3 protein: CASSSGGQGHYNSPLHF
CDR3 DNA: TGTGCCAGCAGTTCCGGTGGACAGGGCCACTATAATTCACCCCTCCACTTT

D gene: .
V gene: TRBV7-9
J gene: TRBJ2-1
clone size: .
CDR3 protein: CASSPPSNEQFF
CDR3 DNA: TGTGCCAGCAGCCCCCCGTCCAATGAGCAGTTCTTC

D gene: .
V gene: TRBV6-5
J gene: TRBJ1-6
clone size: once
CDR3 protein: CASSYSGASYNSPLHF
CDR3 DNA: TGTGCCAGCAGTTACTCGGGGGCCTCCTATAATTCACCCCTCCACTTT

D gene: .
V gene: TRBV4-2
J gene: TRBJ2-3
clone size: medium-sized
CDR3 protein: CASSQVGESADTQYF
CDR3 DNA: TGTGCCAGCAGCCAAGTAGGAGAATCAGCAGATACGCAGTATTTT

D gene: TRBD1
V gene: TRBV5-1
J gene: TRBJ2-7
clone size: .
CDR3 protein: CASSLSGQQYEQYF
CDR3 DNA: TGCGCCAGCAGCTTGTCGGGACAGCAATACGAGCAGTACTTC

D gene: .
V gene: TRBV5-1
J gene: TRBJ1-2
clone size: .
CDR3 protein: CASSLEGHPTNNYGYTF
CDR3 DNA: TGCGCCAGCAGCTTGGAGGGACACCCGACTAATAACTATGGCTACACCTTC

D gene: TRBD2
V gene: TRBV15
J gene: TRBJ2-7
clone size: .
CDR3 protein: CATSRDRAGAAEQYF
CDR3 DNA: TGTGCCACCAGCAGAGATCGGGCGGGAGCTGCCGAGCAGTACTTC

D gene: .
V gene: TRBV7-2
J gene: TRBJ2-4
clone size: once
CDR3 protein: CASSSARLLAKNIQYF
CDR3 DNA: TGTGCCAGCAGCTCAGCCCGGTTGCTAGCCAAAAACATTCAGTACTTC

D gene: .
V gene: TRBV7-6
J gene: TRBJ1-6
clone size: once
CDR3 protein: CASSLRGTSADSPLHF
CDR3 DNA: TGTGCCAGCAGCTTACGGGGGACTAGCGCTGATTCACCCCTCCACTTT

D gene: .
V gene: TRBV2
J gene: TRBJ1-5
clone size: few
CDR3 protein: CATARPGWDQPQHF
CDR3 DNA: TGTGCCACAGCCAGGCCAGGGTGGGATCAGCCCCAGCATTTT

D gene: TRBD2
V gene: TRBV11-2
J gene: TRBJ2-1
clone size: .
CDR3 protein: CASSLVSGGAKYEQFF
CDR3 DNA: TGTGCCAGCAGCTTAGTTAGCGGGGGGGCCAAATATGAGCAGTTCTTC

D gene: .
V gene: TRBV19
J gene: TRBJ2-7
clone size: once
CDR3 protein: CASSMGPTYSYEQYF
CDR3 DNA: TGTGCCAGTAGTATGGGCCCGACGTACTCCTACGAGCAGTACTTC

D gene: .
V gene: TRBV6-5
J gene: TRBJ2-7
clone size: .
CDR3 protein: CASSYSGGPRYEQYF
CDR3 DNA: TGTGCCAGCAGTTACTCGGGGGGGCCTAGGTACGAGCAGTACTTC

D gene: TRBD1
V gene: TRBV28
J gene: TRBJ2-7
clone size: .
CDR3 protein: CASSFIDRGGEQYF
CDR3 DNA: TGTGCCAGCAGTTTCATAGACAGGGGGGGCGAGCAGTACTTC

D gene: .
V gene: TRBV12-3/TRBV12-4
J gene: TRBJ2-1
clone size: .
CDR3 protein: CASSLVGLQFF
CDR3 DNA: TGTGCCAGCAGTTTAGTGGGACTCCAGTTCTTC

D gene: TRBD1
V gene: TRBV11-3
J gene: TRBJ2-2
clone size: .
CDR3 protein: CASSLRTGGSGELFF
CDR3 DNA: TGTGCCAGCAGCTTGCGGACAGGGGGATCCGGGGAGCTGTTTTTT

D gene: .
V gene: TRBV30
J gene: TRBJ1-1
clone size: .
CDR3 protein: CAWSVPPMNTEAFF
CDR3 DNA: TGTGCCTGGAGTGTACCTCCTATGAACACTGAAGCTTTCTTT

D gene: .
V gene: TRBV7-9
J gene: TRBJ2-7
clone size: few
CDR3 protein: CASSASSPLQGYEQYF
CDR3 DNA: TGTGCCAGCAGCGCGTCATCCCCTTTACAGGGCTACGAGCAGTACTTC

D gene: .
V gene: TRBV2
J gene: TRBJ1-4
clone size: .
CDR3 protein: CASSVQGGEKLFF
CDR3 DNA: TGTGCCAGCAGCGTACAGGGTGGGGAAAAACTGTTTTTT

D gene: .
V gene: TRBV25-1
J gene: TRBJ1-2
clone size: .
CDR3 protein: CASSEFSYRTGGYGYTF
CDR3 DNA: TGTGCCAGCAGTGAATTCTCATACCGAACCGGAGGCTATGGCTACACCTTC

D gene: .
V gene: TRBV19
J gene: TRBJ1-1
clone size: few
CDR3 protein: CASSIGGGNTEAFF
CDR3 DNA: TGTGCCAGTAGTATAGGTGGAGGGAACACTGAAGCTTTCTTT

D gene: TRBD2
V gene: TRBV7-2
J gene: TRBJ2-2
clone size: few
CDR3 protein: CASRAGGTSVIGELFF
CDR3 DNA: TGTGCCAGCAGGGCAGGAGGGACTAGCGTCATCGGGGAGCTGTTTTTT

D gene: TRBD1
V gene: TRBV12-3/TRBV12-4
J gene: TRBJ1-2
clone size: .
CDR3 protein: CASNPDRGVGYTF
CDR3 DNA: TGTGCCAGCAACCCGGACAGGGGGGTCGGCTACACCTTC

D gene: TRBD1
V gene: TRBV4-1
J gene: TRBJ2-1
clone size: .
CDR3 protein: CASSQRTGDAVPSYNEQFF
CDR3 DNA: TGCGCCAGCAGCCAACGGACAGGGGATGCAGTGCCCTCCTACAATGAGCAGTTCTTC

D gene: .
V gene: TRBV11-2
J gene: TRBJ2-7
clone size: once
CDR3 protein: CASSLAPGIYEQYF
CDR3 DNA: TGTGCCAGCAGCTTAGCGCCAGGGATCTACGAGCAGTACTTC

D gene: .
V gene: TRBV6-6
J gene: TRBJ1-2
clone size: .
CDR3 protein: CASRVQGNYGYTF
CDR3 DNA: TGTGCCAGCCGGGTCCAGGGGAACTATGGCTACACCTTC

D gene: TRBD1
V gene: TRBV10-1
J gene: TRBJ2-1
clone size: .
CDR3 protein: CASSEGGNSYNEQFF
CDR3 DNA: TGCGCCAGCAGTGAAGGGGGCAACTCCTACAATGAGCAGTTCTTC

D gene: .
V gene: TRBV19
J gene: TRBJ2-1
clone size: .
CDR3 protein: CASSRGWGNEQFF
CDR3 DNA: TGTGCCAGTAGCCGGGGGTGGGGGAATGAGCAGTTCTTC

D gene: .
V gene: TRBV6-5
J gene: TRBJ1-6
clone size: .
CDR3 protein: CASSSRQVGSPLHF
CDR3 DNA: TGTGCCAGCAGTTCGCGACAGGTTGGGTCACCCCTCCACTTT

D gene: .
V gene: TRBV7-9
J gene: TRBJ1-4
clone size: .
CDR3 protein: CASSGRQSNEKLFF
CDR3 DNA: TGTGCCAGCAGCGGTCGACAGAGTAATGAAAAACTGTTTTTT

D gene: .
V gene: TRBV15
J gene: TRBJ2-3
clone size: .
CDR3 protein: CATSRGSGTALTDTQYF
CDR3 DNA: TGTGCCACCAGCAGGGGATCCGGGACTGCTCTGACAGATACGCAGTATTTT

D gene: TRBD2
V gene: TRBV19
J gene: TRBJ2-3
clone size: once
CDR3 protein: CASSPFSLSGGLTDTQYF
CDR3 DNA: TGTGCCAGTAGTCCATTTTCCCTAAGCGGGGGGCTCACAGATACGCAGTATTTT

D gene: TRBD2
V gene: TRBV5-4
J gene: TRBJ2-7
clone size: few
CDR3 protein: CASSARLAGTSYEQYF
CDR3 DNA: TGTGCCAGCAGCGCACGACTAGCGGGGACGTCCTACGAGCAGTACTTC

D gene: TRBD1
V gene: TRBV25-1
J gene: TRBJ2-3
clone size: .
CDR3 protein: CASRRDRGLTDTQYF
CDR3 DNA: TGTGCCAGCAGAAGGGACAGGGGGCTAACAGATACGCAGTATTTT

D gene: TRBD2
V gene: TRBV3-1/TRBV3-2
J gene: TRBJ2-7
clone size: .
CDR3 protein: CASSVTSGGSNEQYF
CDR3 DNA: TGTGCCAGCAGCGTTACTAGCGGGGGCTCGAACGAGCAGTACTTC